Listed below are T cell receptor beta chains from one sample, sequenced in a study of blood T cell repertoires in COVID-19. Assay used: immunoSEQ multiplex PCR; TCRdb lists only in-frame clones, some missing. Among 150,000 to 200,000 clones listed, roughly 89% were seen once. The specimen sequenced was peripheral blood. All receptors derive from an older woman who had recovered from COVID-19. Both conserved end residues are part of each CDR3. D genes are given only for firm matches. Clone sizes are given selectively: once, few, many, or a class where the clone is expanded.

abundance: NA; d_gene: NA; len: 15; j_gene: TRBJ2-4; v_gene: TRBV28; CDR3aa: CASSPPVRAKNIQYF; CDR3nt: TGTGCCAGCAGCCCTCCGGTTCGAGCCAAAAACATTCAGTACTTC
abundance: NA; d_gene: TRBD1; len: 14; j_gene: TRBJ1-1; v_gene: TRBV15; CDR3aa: CATSIQGAHTEAFF; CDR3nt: TGTGCCACCAGCATCCAGGGGGCGCACACTGAAGCTTTCTTT
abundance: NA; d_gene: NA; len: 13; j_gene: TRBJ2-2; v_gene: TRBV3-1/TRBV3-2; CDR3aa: CASSQAPSGELFF; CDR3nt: TGTGCCAGCAGCCAAGCCCCATCCGGGGAGCTGTTTTTT
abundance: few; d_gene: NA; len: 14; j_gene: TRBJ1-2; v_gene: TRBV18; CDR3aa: CASSPIPTGSGYTF; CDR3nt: TGTGCCAGCTCCCCTATACCGACAGGCTCTGGCTACACCTTC
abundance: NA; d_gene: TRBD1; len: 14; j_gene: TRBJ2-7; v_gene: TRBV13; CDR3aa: CASSHRTGGFEQYF; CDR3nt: TGTGCCAGCAGCCACCGGACAGGGGGCTTCGAGCAGTACTTC
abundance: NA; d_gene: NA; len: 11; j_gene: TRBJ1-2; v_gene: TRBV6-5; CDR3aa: CASSSDGSYTF; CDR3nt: TGTGCCAGCAGTTCGGACGGGAGCTACACCTTC
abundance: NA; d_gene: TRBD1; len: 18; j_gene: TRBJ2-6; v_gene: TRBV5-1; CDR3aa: CASSLGGTGARGANVLTF; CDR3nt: TGCGCCAGCAGCTTGGGGGGAACAGGGGCGCGTGGGGCCAACGTCCTGACTTTC
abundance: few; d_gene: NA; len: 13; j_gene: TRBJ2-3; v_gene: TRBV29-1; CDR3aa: CSVLGAYTDTQYF; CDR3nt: TGCAGCGTTCTGGGGGCATACACAGATACGCAGTATTTT
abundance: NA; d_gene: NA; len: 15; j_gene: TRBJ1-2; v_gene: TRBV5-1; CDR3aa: CASSLAPSLNYGYTF; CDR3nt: TGCGCCAGCAGCTTGGCCCCAAGCCTTAACTATGGCTACACCTTC
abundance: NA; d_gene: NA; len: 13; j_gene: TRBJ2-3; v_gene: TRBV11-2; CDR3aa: CASSPIYPDTQYF; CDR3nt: TGTGCCAGCAGCCCGATCTATCCAGATACGCAGTATTTT
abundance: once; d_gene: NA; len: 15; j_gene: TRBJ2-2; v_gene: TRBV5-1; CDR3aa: CASSSTEQGTGELFF; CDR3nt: TGCGCCAGCAGCTCGACCGAGCAGGGAACCGGGGAGCTGTTTTTT
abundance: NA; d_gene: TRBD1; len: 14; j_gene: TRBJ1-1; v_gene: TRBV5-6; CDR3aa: CASSHRGPIGEAFF; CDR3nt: TGTGCCAGCAGCCACAGGGGGCCCATAGGTGAAGCTTTCTTT
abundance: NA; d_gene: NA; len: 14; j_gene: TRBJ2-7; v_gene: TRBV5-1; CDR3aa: CASSLDGRSYEQYF; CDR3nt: TGCGCCAGCAGCTTGGACGGTCGGTCCTACGAGCAGTACTTC
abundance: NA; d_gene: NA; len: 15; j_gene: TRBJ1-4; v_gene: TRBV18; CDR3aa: CASSPRSGYGEKLFF; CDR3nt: TGTGCCAGCTCACCACGATCCGGGTACGGTGAAAAACTGTTTTTT
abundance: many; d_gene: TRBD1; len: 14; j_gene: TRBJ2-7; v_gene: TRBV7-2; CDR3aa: CASSIRDRSYEQYF; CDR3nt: TGTGCCAGCAGCATCCGGGACAGATCCTACGAGCAGTACTTC
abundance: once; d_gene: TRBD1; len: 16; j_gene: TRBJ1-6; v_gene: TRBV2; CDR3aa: CASSLRGQGFNSPLHF; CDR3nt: TGTGCCAGCAGCCTACGAGGACAGGGGTTTAATTCACCCCTCCACTTT
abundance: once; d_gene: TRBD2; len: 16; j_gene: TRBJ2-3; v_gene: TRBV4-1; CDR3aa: CASSQEASGGAGTQYF; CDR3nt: TGCGCCAGCAGCCAAGAAGCCAGCGGGGGGGCCGGAACGCAGTATTTT